What follows are 17 T cell receptor beta chains derived from one specimen sequenced in a study of cytomegalovirus exposure and HLA in healthy donors. This PCR relied on a set of 60 Vbeta primers and 13 Jbeta primers. Libraries were prepared by immunoSEQ multiplex PCR; TCRdb keeps only in-frame clonotypes and omits some of them. In the table there are around 150,000 clones, 80% to 90% of which are singletons. The source material was PBMCs. These receptors were obtained from a man aged 18-30 years in good health and CMV-seronegative.

This chain links TRBV6-1 with TRBJ2-1; 8 bases line up with TRBD2. V dropped 3 bases and J dropped 1; count of bases not matched to a gene: 5. Germline CDR1 reads MNHNS; CDR2 reads SASEGT. The CDR3 covers 16 residues. The CDR3 is CASSETGGSSYNEQFF. The DNA of the CDR3 is TGTGCCAGCAGTGAGACGGGGGGGTCTTCCTACAATGAGCAGTTCTTC.

The CDR3 is CASSYQGFNEQFF. The CDR3 nucleotides are TGCGCCAGCAGCTACCAGGGGTTCAATGAGCAGTTCTTC. This chain joins TRBV5-1 and TRBJ2-1, with D possibly TRBD1 on 6 matching bases. V lost 3 bases and J lost 6, with 10 bases in between. This CDR3 has 13 amino acids. Germline V gives CDR1 SGHRS, CDR2 YFSETQ.

V and J are TRBV7-8 and TRBJ2-2; maybe TRBD2 (6 bases). V was shortened by 4 bases and J by 1 base, with 16 bases between the two germline ends. Germline assignment: CDR1 SGHVS and CDR2 FQNEAQ. This CDR3 has 17 amino acids. Written as DNA, the CDR3 is TGTGCCAGCAGCTCCCCCGGCGATAGCGGGAACACCGGGGAGCTGTTTTTT. Protein sequence: CASSSPGDSGNTGELFF. The variable domain in full, completed from reference TRBV7-8 and TRBJ2-2, reads GAGVSQSPRYKVAKRGQDVALRCDPISGHVSLFWYQQALGQGPEFLTYFQNEAQLDKSGLPSDRFFAERPEGSVSTLKIQRTQQEDSAVYLCASSSPGDSGNTGELFFGEGSRLTVL.

This clone showed up just once. The chain links TRBV19 to TRBJ2-7, with 8 bases aligning to TRBD2. CDR1 is LNHDA, CDR2 SQIVND, per germline (reference sequence). With 3 bases clipped from V and 4 bases from J, the junction kept 5 bases outside the gene matches. The CDR3 spans 14 residues. The DNA for the CDR3 is TGTGCCAGTAGTATGAATAGCGGGACGTACGAGCAGTACTTC. The encoded protein is CASSMNSGTYEQYF.

The CDR3 loop is CASSVGGEVNEQFF. CDR3 nucleotides: TGTGCCAGCAGCGTCGGGGGAGAGGTTAATGAGCAGTTCTTC. V usage is TRBV9 and J usage is TRBJ2-1; D is perhaps TRBD2 (6 bases). This CDR3 has 14 amino acids. The V gene's germline CDR1 is SGDLS and CDR2 YYNGEE. Trimming took off 2 bases at V and 7 bases at J, with 13 bases between the two ends.

This rearrangement joins TRBV7-3 to TRBJ1-1; D is ambiguous. This CDR3 region has 13 residues. Germline values: CDR1 SGHTA, CDR2 FQGTGA. The V and J ends lost 0 bases and 1 base respectively, with 3 bases between them. CDR3 coding DNA: TGTGCCAGCAGCTTAACCGGGAACACTGAAGCTTTCTTT. This gives the protein CASSLTGNTEAFF.

The J gene is TRBJ2-7, the V gene TRBV19, with 9 bases fitting TRBD1. This CDR3 comprises 15 residues. In germline, CDR1 is LNHDA, CDR2 SQIVND (reference sequence). V lost 5 bases to trimming and J lost 5 bases; unmatched junction nucleotides: 10. DNA of the CDR3: TGTGCCAGTAGTTTCCCCGGGACAGGGCTTCACGAGCAGTACTTC. Its protein product is CASSFPGTGLHEQYF.

V and J are TRBV5-1 and TRBJ1-3, with 7 bases aligning to TRBD1. The germline gives CDR1 SGHRS, CDR2 YFSETQ. The trim removed 1 base at V and 4 bases at J, leaving 11 bases unmatched. CDR3 size: 17 residues. The CDR3 region has the DNA TGCGCCAGCAGCTTGACCAGGACAGGCGATCTAGGAAACACCATATATTTT. Translation gives CASSLTRTGDLGNTIYF.

This chain connects TRBV5-4 to TRBJ1-2; D is unresolved. Deletions cut 8 bases from V and 7 bases from J, with 15 bases between. The germline V gene has CDR1 SGHNT and CDR2 YYREEE (reference sequence). This CDR3 is built from 12 residues. The CDR3 DNA reads as TGTGCCAGTGCGGAGGTTCTTTCTGGCTACACCTTC. Encoded protein: CASAEVLSGYTF.

This CDR3 reads CASSGTGLNTEAFF. In DNA form, the CDR3 reads TGTGCCAGCTCAGGGACAGGGCTAAACACTGAAGCTTTCTTT. V and J are TRBV18 and TRBJ1-1; the match to TRBD1 covers 9 bases. The CDR3 contains 14 residues. V lost 5 bases, J lost 2 bases, and 3 bases stayed unmatched. Germline V gene lookup returns CDR1 KGHSH and CDR2 LQKENI.

The rearrangement joins TRBV28 to TRBJ1-4; D perhaps matches TRBD1 (6 bases). The CDR3 consists of 15 residues. In germline, CDR1 is MDHEN, CDR2 SYDVKM. The V gene lost 2 bases and the J gene lost 7 bases, with 14 bases spanning the gap. The CDR3 nucleotides are TGTGCCAGCAGTTTAAGGAGGGGGGGCGGTGAAAAACTGTTTTTT. As protein: CASSLRRGGGEKLFF.

V gene TRBV29-1 combines with J gene TRBJ2-3; possibly TRBD2 for D (6 bases). This CDR3 has 16 residues. CDR1 is SQVTM and CDR2 is ANQGSEA in the germline V gene. Trimming took off 2 bases at V and 0 bases at J, with 15 bases between the two ends. CDR3 nucleotide sequence: TGCAGCGTTGAATCCCCGGGACTCCTTAGCACAGATACGCAGTATTTT. Translating gives CSVESPGLLSTDTQYF.

The chain uses TRBV27 and TRBJ1-2; a possible D gene is TRBD1 (6 bases). The germline V and J ends were trimmed by 4 bases and 11 bases, with 23 bases remaining between them. The CDR3 has 15 amino acids. Germline CDR1 is MNHEY and CDR2 is SMNVEV (reference sequence). The CDR3 DNA sequence: TGTGCCAGCAGTTACACCCGGGGGGCAGGGTCGGGATACACCTTC. It translates to CASSYTRGAGSGYTF.

This chain connects TRBV7-9 to TRBJ1-2; TRBD1 matches 7 bases. CDR3 length: 14 amino acids. The V segment lost 0 bases and the J segment 8 bases; nucleotides outside the gene matches: 6. CDR1 SEHNR and CDR2 FQNEAQ come from the germline V gene (reference sequence). CDR3 in amino acids: CASSLADRRLGYTF. The CDR3 bases are TGTGCCAGCAGCTTAGCGGACAGGCGCCTGGGCTACACCTTC.

The chain carries TRBV5-4 and TRBJ2-1; 9 positions agree with TRBD1. Germline-derived CDR1 and CDR2 are SGHNT and YYREEE (reference sequence). V dropped 4 bases and J dropped 6; count of bases not matched to a gene: 8. The CDR3 is 15 residues long. DNA for the CDR3: TGTGCCAGCAGCCCGGACGGGGGACAGGGCAATGAGCAGTTCTTC. Its protein product is CASSPDGGQGNEQFF. The variable domain in full, with the rest retrieved from reference TRBV5-4 and TRBJ2-1, is ETGVTQSPTHLIKTRGQQVTLRCSSQSGHNTVSWYQQALGQGPQFIFQYYREEENGRGNFPPRFSGLQFPNYSSELNVNALELDDSALYLCASSPDGGQGNEQFFGPGTRLTVL.

This clone was detected only a few times. This rearrangement joins TRBV5-4 to TRBJ2-7; 7 positions agree with TRBD1. Germline assignment: CDR1 SGHNT and CDR2 YYREEE (reference sequence). The trim removed 4 bases at V and 3 bases at J, leaving 1 base unmatched. CDR3 size: 12 residues. The CDR3 is CASSRTGYEQYF. CDR3 DNA: TGTGCCAGCAGCCGGACAGGCTACGAGCAGTACTTC.

This clone was found a few times. The J gene is TRBJ1-3, the V gene TRBV7-2; 9 nucleotides agree with TRBD1. The CDR3 spans 15 residues. The junction had 2 bases not matched to a gene; V was cut back by 3 bases and J by 2 bases. Germline V gives CDR1 SGHTA, CDR2 FQGNSA. The CDR3, as DNA: TGTGCCAGCAGCTTCGGGACAGGGACTGGAAACACCATATATTTT. This sequence encodes CASSFGTGTGNTIYF.